Below, 5 T cell receptor beta chains from the same sample are listed, as sequenced in a study of cytomegalovirus exposure and HLA in healthy donors. This PCR relied on a set of 60 Vbeta primers and 13 Jbeta primers. This table comes from immunoSEQ multiplex PCR, and its TCRdb copy is limited to in-frame clones, with some not included. The sample holds over 120,000 clones, 78% seen once. Specimen: PBMCs. Receptor source: a young woman in good health and CMV-seropositive.

The chain combines TRBV9 with TRBJ2-2; perhaps TRBD1 as D (5 bases). The CDR3 contains 16 residues. CDR1 and CDR2 (germline): SGDLS, YYNGEE. Trimming took off 0 bases at V and 2 bases at J, with 11 bases between the two ends. CDR3 DNA sequence: TGTGCCAGCAGCGTAGTGGAAGGGGCCAACACCGGGGAGCTGTTTTTT. Its translation is CASSVVEGANTGELFF.

The rearrangement links TRBV5-1 to TRBJ2-5; 11 bases agree with TRBD2. From germline, CDR1 is SGHRS and CDR2 YFSETQ. The V gene end was trimmed by 5 bases and the J gene end by 10 bases; junction bases not matched to a gene: 7. This CDR3 spans 13 amino acids. CDR3 coding DNA: TGCGCCAGCAGAGAGAATAGCGGGGGGGACCAGTACTTC. Protein sequence: CASRENSGGDQYF. Based on the CDR3 plus reference TRBV5-1 and TRBJ2-5, the full variable domain is KAGVTQTPRYLIKTRGQQVTLSCSPISGHRSVSWYQQTPGQGLQFLFEYFSETQRNKGNFPGRFSGRQFSNSRSEMNVSTLELGDSALYLCASRENSGGDQYFGPGTRLLVL.

The rearrangement joins TRBV6-1 to TRBJ1-1; 12 nucleotides line up with TRBD1. Germline V lookup: CDR1 MNHNS, CDR2 SASEGT. This CDR3 spans 17 amino acids. Trimming took 3 bases from V and 1 from J; bases not matched to a gene: 6. This chain's CDR3 is CASSEGQGATANTEAFF. DNA of the CDR3: TGTGCCAGCAGTGAGGGACAGGGGGCGACGGCGAACACTGAAGCTTTCTTT.

This chain uses TRBV6-5 with TRBJ1-1; tentative D call: TRBD1 (5 bases). The CDR3 extends over 15 amino acids. Germline values: CDR1 MNHEY, CDR2 SVGAGI. With 4 bases removed from V and 1 base from J, the gap between germline ends came to 13 bases. The CDR3, as DNA: TGTGCCAGCAGTTCCGGATTTGGACAGAACACTGAAGCTTTCTTT. It yields the protein CASSSGFGQNTEAFF.

This clone was seen a handful of times. The chain uses TRBV30 and TRBJ1-1; 8 nucleotides match TRBD1. Germline loops: CDR1 GTSNPN, CDR2 SVGIG (reference sequence). J gave up 2 bases and V 2 bases, and 4 bases lay outside the gene matches. This CDR3 has 14 residues. The CDR3: CAWSQGQVNTEAFF. In DNA form, the CDR3 reads TGTGCCTGGAGTCAGGGACAGGTCAACACTGAAGCTTTCTTT.